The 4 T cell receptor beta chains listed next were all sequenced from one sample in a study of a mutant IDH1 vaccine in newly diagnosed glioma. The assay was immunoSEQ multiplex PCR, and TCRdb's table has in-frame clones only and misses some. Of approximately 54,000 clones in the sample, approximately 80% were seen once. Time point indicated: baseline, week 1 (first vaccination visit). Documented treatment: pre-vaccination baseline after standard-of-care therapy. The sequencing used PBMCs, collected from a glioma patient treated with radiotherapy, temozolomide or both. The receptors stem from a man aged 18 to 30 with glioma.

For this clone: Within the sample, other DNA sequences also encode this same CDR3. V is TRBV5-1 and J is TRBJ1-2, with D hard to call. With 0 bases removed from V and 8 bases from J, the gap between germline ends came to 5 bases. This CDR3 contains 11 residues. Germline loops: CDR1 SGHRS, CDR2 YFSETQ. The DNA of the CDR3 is TGCGCCAGCAGCTTGGGTGGCGGCTACACCTTC. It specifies CASSLGGGYTF.

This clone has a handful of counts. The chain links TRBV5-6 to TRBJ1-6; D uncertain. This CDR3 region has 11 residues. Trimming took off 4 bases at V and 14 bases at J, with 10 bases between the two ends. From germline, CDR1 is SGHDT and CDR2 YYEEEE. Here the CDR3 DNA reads TGTGCCAGCAGCCTAGGTACGTCCCTCCACTTT. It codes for CASSLGTSLHF.

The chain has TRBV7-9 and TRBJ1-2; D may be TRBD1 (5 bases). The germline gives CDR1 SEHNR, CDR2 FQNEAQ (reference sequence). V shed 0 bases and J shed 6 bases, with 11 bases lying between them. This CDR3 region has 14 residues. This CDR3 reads CASSLALGVDGYTF. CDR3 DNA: TGTGCCAGCAGCTTAGCGTTAGGGGTTGATGGCTACACCTTC.

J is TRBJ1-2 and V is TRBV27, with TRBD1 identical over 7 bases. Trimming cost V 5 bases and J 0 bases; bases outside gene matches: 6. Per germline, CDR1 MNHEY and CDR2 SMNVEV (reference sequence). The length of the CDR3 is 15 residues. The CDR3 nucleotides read TGTGCCAGCAGTACCCGACAGGGCGCTAACTATGGCTACACCTTC. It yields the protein CASSTRQGANYGYTF.